What follows is one TCR beta chain and its context. The antigen remains undetermined. The investigators amplified TCR beta CDR3 regions from RNA transcripts. With the HTBI primer set, the TCR CDR3 went through a first round of RT-PCR. One entry per CDR3 protein, called by TCRdb with MiXCR from the multiplex PCR reads. The sample holds about 700,000 distinct CDR3 sequences, 13% to 15% seen once. The germline CDR1 and CDR2 sequences are DFQATT and SNEGSKA (reference sequence). Trimming at V came to 3 bases and at J to 4 bases, leaving 2 bases not matched to a gene. There are 13 residues in the CDR3. The data are from a study of T cells in Graves' hyperthyroidism and ophthalmopathy. General study points: Within blood appeared most thyroid clonotypes that had expanded above 0.001.

What was sequenced was blood. The gene calls are TRBV20-1 and TRBJ1-5, with 8 nucleotides matching TRBD1. The TCR was taken from a woman aged 18-35 years with Graves' hyperthyroidism. CDR3 DNA sequence: TGCAGTGCTAGGACAGGGGTAAATCAGCCCCAGCATTTT. This sequence encodes CSARTGVNQPQHF.